The 2 T cell receptor beta chains listed next were all sequenced from one sample in a study of cytomegalovirus exposure and HLA in healthy donors. The PCR contained 60 Vbeta and 13 Jbeta primers. Repertoires were generated with immunoSEQ multiplex PCR, while TCRdb's copy carries only in-frame clones and drops some. The sample has about 140,000 clones; roughly three quarters are singletons. Material: PBMCs. The receptors come from a man in his forties in good health and CMV-seronegative.

This sequence joins TRBV7-3 and TRBJ2-5; 7 bases map to TRBD2. Germline V gene data show CDR1 as SGHTA and CDR2 as FQGTGA. The CDR3 totals 13 residues. J lost 7 bases, V lost 5 bases, and 7 bases had no gene match. The DNA of the CDR3 is TGTGCCAGCAGCCCCAACACGGGAGGGACCCAGTACTTC. This codes for CASSPNTGGTQYF.

The chain uses TRBV5-6 and TRBJ2-7; the D is unclear. The CDR3 totals 15 residues. V was clipped by 5 bases and J by 0 bases, with 15 bases between them. CDR1 and CDR2 (germline): SGHDT, YYEEEE. The CDR3, as DNA: TGTGCCAGCAGTCATACTTCCTCCCTCTCCTACGAGCAGTACTTC. It yields the protein CASSHTSSLSYEQYF.